This TCR beta chain was recovered during a study of human T cells and chemical hapten exposure. For the study at large: Among samples, TCR yields varied mainly because of small differences in pooled library volume.

CDR1 is LGHNA, CDR2 YSLEER, per germline. V dropped 1 base and J dropped 3; count of bases not matched to a gene: 4. This CDR3 spans 15 amino acids. What the library attached to individual cDNA molecules were unique molecular identifiers. Original processing methods: With a range of roughly 23,224 to 690,600, the median per sample was roughly 97,000 TCRs. MiXCR, run by TCRdb on the 5' RACE reads, gives a single entry per CDR3 protein. The V and J calls come from TCRdb's annotation, not from the publication. The repertoire includes around 140,000 distinct CDR3 sequences, roughly 4% of them detected once, and 1.2% to 1.5% sits in the top ten. Sequencing started from total RNA isolated from unfractionated whole blood. There are a few counts of this clonotype. Its target is not known. Study-level points and caveats: Sensitization with DPC brought no change to TCRs above 1 in 1000 in frequency.

The sequence was collected from a female donor in good health. The chain is built from TRBV4-3 and TRBJ2-7; 9 bases agree with TRBD2. CDR3 sequence: CASSQGAGGYYEQYF. The CDR3 DNA is TGCGCCAGCAGCCAAGGAGCGGGGGGCTACTACGAGCAGTACTTC.